Listed here are 13 T cell receptor beta chains from one sample, sequenced in a study of blood T cell repertoires in COVID-19. The protocol was immunoSEQ multiplex PCR, while the TCRdb copy is restricted to in-frame clones and leaves out a portion. This sample has roughly 300,000 clones, with roughly 86% found just once. Sequencing input: peripheral blood. The receptors were gathered from a woman aged 50 to 60 with acute or convalescent COVID-19.

This chain joins TRBV18 and TRBJ2-5; 12 nucleotides align to TRBD1. The CDR3 is 17 residues long. Germline trimming cut 4 bases from V and 2 bases from J; bases unmatched to any gene: 8. Per germline, CDR1 KGHSH and CDR2 LQKENI. The CDR3 sequence: CASSQSGQGAWQETQYF. The DNA of the CDR3 is TGTGCCAGCTCACAATCGGGACAGGGGGCATGGCAAGAGACCCAGTACTTC.

V is TRBV5-5 and J is TRBJ2-2; D perhaps matches TRBD2 (6 bases). Germline CDR1 and CDR2: SGHKS and YYEKEE (reference sequence). This CDR3 is built from 14 residues. The V and J ends lost 3 bases and 7 bases respectively, with 13 bases between them. In DNA, the CDR3 is TGTGCCAGCAGCTCTCGACCGGAGGGCGGGGAGCTGTTTTTT. It is translated as CASSSRPEGGELFF.

This clone was recorded a few times. The V call is TRBV5-1, the J call TRBJ2-5, with unresolved D. The CDR3 loop spans 14 amino acids. The germline CDR1 and CDR2 sequences are SGHRS and YFSETQ. V lost 3 bases and J lost 4, with 13 bases in between. In DNA form, the CDR3 reads TGCGCCAGCAGCTATAGCACGCGCCTAGAGACCCAGTACTTC. It encodes CASSYSTRLETQYF.

The V and J genes are TRBV7-8 and TRBJ2-7, with 11 bases that match TRBD2. Trimming removed 5 bases from V and 0 bases from J; junction bases left unmatched: 6. This CDR3 region has 16 residues. Per germline, CDR1 SGHVS and CDR2 FQNEAQ. The CDR3 region has the DNA TGTGCCAGCAGCCCATGGACTAGCGGGTACTCCTACGAGCAGTACTTC. It encodes CASSPWTSGYSYEQYF.

This chain uses TRBV3-1 (or the pseudogene TRBV3-2) with TRBJ1-4; D is ambiguous. V shed 4 bases and J shed 7 bases, with 13 bases lying between them. This CDR3 is 14 amino acids long. Germline CDR1 is LGHDT and CDR2 is YNNKEL (reference sequence). The DNA for the CDR3 is TGTGCCAGCAGCCGAGCGGGAGGCGGTGAAAAACTGTTTTTT. Protein: CASSRAGGGEKLFF.

The chain joins TRBV4-3 to TRBJ2-7; TRBD2 matches 9 bases. Germline CDR1 is LGHNA and CDR2 is YSLEER. This CDR3 has 15 amino acids. Trimming cost V 1 base and J 2 bases; bases outside gene matches: 3. The CDR3 DNA is TGCGCCAGCAGCCAAGTCCTAGCGGGAACCTACGAGCAGTACTTC. Translated: CASSQVLAGTYEQYF.

Only a few counts were recorded for this clone. The chain links TRBV7-2 to TRBJ2-3; 13 nucleotides match TRBD2. V shed 3 bases, J shed 5 bases, and the junction held 11 bases outside the gene matches. CDR1 and CDR2 from the germline V gene are SGHTA and FQGNSA. The CDR3 is 18 residues long. The CDR3 nucleotides are TGTGCCAGCAGCTTCGGTTTCAGGACTAGCGGGAGAGGAGATACGCAGTATTTT. Translating gives CASSFGFRTSGRGDTQYF. The variable domain in full, with the rest retrieved from reference TRBV7-2 and TRBJ2-3, is GAGVSQSPSNKVTEKGKDVELRCDPISGHTALYWYRQSLGQGLEFLIYFQGNSAPDKSGLPSDRFSAERTGGSVSTLTIQRTQQEDSAVYLCASSFGFRTSGRGDTQYFGPGTRLTVL.

The chain combines TRBV30 with TRBJ1-5; 7 bases match TRBD1. Germline trimming cut 4 bases from V and 7 bases from J; bases unmatched to any gene: 7. CDR3 length equals 13 residues. Germline loops: CDR1 GTSNPN, CDR2 SVGIG (reference sequence). The CDR3 DNA follows: TGTGCCTGGAACTCTCAGGGGGTGCAGCCCCAGCATTTT. Its translation is CAWNSQGVQPQHF.

This clone has just a few counts. The chain has TRBV29-1 and TRBJ2-5, with 7 bases matching TRBD1. CDR3 length equals 13 residues. CDR1 is SQVTM and CDR2 is ANQGSEA in the germline V gene. Unmatched junction bases numbered 4, after V lost 5 bases and J lost 1 base. CDR3 nucleotide sequence: TGCAGCGTTAAAAAGGGGGCCCAAGAGACCCAGTACTTC. Translated, it gives CSVKKGAQETQYF.

The chain links TRBV11-2 to TRBJ2-5; TRBD2 matches 9 bases. Germline-derived CDR1 and CDR2 are SGHAT and FQNNGV. CDR3 size: 15 residues. The ends lost 5 bases at V and 7 bases at J; junction bases unmatched: 11. The CDR3 nucleotides read TGTGCCAGCAGCCTCCAGACTAGCGGTTTTGGGACCCAGTACTTC. Residues: CASSLQTSGFGTQYF.

The chain couples TRBV6-1 to TRBJ1-2, with D unclear. Deletions cut 1 base from V and 7 bases from J, with 10 bases between. The germline gives CDR1 MNHNS, CDR2 SASEGT. The CDR3 extends over 13 amino acids. CDR3 in DNA: TGTGCCAGCAGTGAAGAATCCGGGAGTGGCTACACCTTC. Translation gives CASSEESGSGYTF.

This clone has only one observation. The V call is TRBV21-1, the J call TRBJ2-7; TRBD2, as called in the table, went unchecked against the DNA. TRBV21-1 constitutes a pseudogene. CDR3 size: 23 residues. DNA for the CDR3: TGTGCCAGCAGCAAAGTGCGCCGAAGCATCTTCGGAGGGGCTAGCGGAACTTACTACGAGCAGTACTTC. Translating it yields CASSKVRRSIFGGASGTYYEQYF.

This clone was seen a single time. The chain links TRBV7-2 to TRBJ1-6; no clear D. The ends were cut back, 1 base at V and 7 bases at J, with 11 bases in the middle. The CDR3 length is 15 residues. Germline loops: CDR1 SGHTA, CDR2 FQGNSA. CDR3 loop: CASSLDPKQNSPLHF. The CDR3 DNA follows: TGTGCCAGCAGCTTAGATCCTAAGCAAAATTCACCCCTCCACTTT.